This T cell receptor beta chain derives from a study of CD8 T cells in ankylosing spondylitis. Note on this clonotype: What it binds is unknown. The junction departs from germline at one end; a sequencing error may be responsible.

Overall study findings and caveats: CD8+ cells made up the disease-linked clones, which were relatively rare in peripheral blood. Within ankylosing spondylitis blood, a TCR beta motif made up of seven to nine highly homologous variants appeared to be characteristic.

The germline V gene has CDR1 SQVTM and CDR2 ANQGSEA. This CDR3 is built from 14 residues. TCRdb passed the 5' RACE reads through MiXCR, listing each CDR3 protein once. The sample has 220,000 or so distinct CDR3 sequences; around 18% are singletons. This sequence originates from a male donor with ankylosing spondylitis. This chain links TRBV29-1 with TRBJ2-1, with D unresolved. The sample was blood, either unsorted or a sorted T cell fraction (not recorded which). Here the CDR3 reads CSVQDGKAYNEQFF. In nucleotides, the CDR3 is TGCAGCGTTCAAGACGGCAAGGCCTACAATGAGCAGTTCTTC.